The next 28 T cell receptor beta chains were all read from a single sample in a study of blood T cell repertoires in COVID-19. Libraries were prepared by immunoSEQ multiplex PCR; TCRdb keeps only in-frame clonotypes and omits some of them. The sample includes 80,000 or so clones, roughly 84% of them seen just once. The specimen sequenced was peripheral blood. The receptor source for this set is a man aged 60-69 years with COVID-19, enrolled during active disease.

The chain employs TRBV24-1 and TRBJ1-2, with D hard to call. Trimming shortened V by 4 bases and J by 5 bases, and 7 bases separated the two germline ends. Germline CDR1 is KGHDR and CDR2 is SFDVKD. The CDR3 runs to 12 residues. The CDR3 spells CATSDPIYGYTF. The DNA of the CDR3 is TGTGCCACCAGTGACCCCATTTATGGCTACACCTTC.

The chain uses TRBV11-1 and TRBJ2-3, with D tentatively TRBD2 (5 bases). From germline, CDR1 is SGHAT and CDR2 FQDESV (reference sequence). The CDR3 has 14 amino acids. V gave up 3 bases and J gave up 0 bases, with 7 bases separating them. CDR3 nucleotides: TGTGCCAGCAGCTTGGTAGCGAGCACAGATACGCAGTATTTT. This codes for CASSLVASTDTQYF.

CDR3 protein: CASTEPEETQYF. As DNA, the CDR3 is TGCGCCAGCACCGAGCCCGAAGAGACCCAGTACTTC. The gene calls are TRBV10-1 and TRBJ2-5; D is unclear. The CDR3 runs 12 residues. Germline V CDR1 and CDR2: WNHNN, SYGVQD (reference sequence). V shed 7 bases and J shed 3 bases, with 9 bases lying between them.

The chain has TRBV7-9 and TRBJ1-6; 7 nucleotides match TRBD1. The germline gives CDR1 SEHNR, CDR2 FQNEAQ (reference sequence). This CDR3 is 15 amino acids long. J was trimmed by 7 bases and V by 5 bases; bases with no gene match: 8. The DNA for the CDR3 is TGTGCCAGCAGCCGCGAGGGGGCAGAAAATTCACCCCTCCACTTT. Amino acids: CASSREGAENSPLHF.

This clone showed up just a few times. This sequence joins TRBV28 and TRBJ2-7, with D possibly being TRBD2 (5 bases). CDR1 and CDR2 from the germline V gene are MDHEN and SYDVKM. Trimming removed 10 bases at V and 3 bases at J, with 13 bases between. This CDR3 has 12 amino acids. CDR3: CATVSGGYEQYF. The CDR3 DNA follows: TGTGCCACCGTTTCTGGAGGCTACGAGCAGTACTTC.

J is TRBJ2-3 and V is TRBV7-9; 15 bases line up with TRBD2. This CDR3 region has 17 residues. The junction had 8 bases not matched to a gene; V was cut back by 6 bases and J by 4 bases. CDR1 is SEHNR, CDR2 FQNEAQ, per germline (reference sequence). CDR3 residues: CASSSGLAGGSADTQYF. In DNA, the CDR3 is TGTGCCAGCAGTTCGGGACTAGCGGGGGGATCTGCAGATACGCAGTATTTT.

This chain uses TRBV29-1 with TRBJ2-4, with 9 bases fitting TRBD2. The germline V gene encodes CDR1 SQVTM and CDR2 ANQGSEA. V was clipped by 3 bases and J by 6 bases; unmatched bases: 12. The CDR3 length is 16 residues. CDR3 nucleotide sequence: TGCAGCGTTGAGATGTTGGCGGGAGGGCCGAGAAACATTCAGTACTTC. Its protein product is CSVEMLAGGPRNIQYF.

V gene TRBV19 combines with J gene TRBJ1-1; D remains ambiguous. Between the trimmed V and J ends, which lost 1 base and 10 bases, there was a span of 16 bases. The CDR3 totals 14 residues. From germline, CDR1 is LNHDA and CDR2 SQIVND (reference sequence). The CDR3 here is CASSIGRQEYPAFF. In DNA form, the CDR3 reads TGTGCCAGTAGTATAGGGCGACAAGAGTACCCAGCTTTCTTT.

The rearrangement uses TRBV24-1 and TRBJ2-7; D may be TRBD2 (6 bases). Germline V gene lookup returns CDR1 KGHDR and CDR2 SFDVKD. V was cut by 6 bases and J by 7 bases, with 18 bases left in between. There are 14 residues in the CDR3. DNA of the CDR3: TGTGCCACCAGTCAAGGACTATCATCCGAGGAGCAGTACTTC. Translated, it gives CATSQGLSSEEQYF.

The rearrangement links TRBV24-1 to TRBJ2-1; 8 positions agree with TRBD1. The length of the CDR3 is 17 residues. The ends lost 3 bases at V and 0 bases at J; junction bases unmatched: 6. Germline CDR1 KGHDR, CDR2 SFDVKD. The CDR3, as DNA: TGTGCCACCAGTGATCCGACAGGGGTAAGCTCCTACAATGAGCAGTTCTTC. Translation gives CATSDPTGVSSYNEQFF.

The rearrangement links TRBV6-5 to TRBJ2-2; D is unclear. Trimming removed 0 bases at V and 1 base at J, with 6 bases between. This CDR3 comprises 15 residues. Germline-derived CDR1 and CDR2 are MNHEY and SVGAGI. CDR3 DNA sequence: TGTGCCAGCAGTTACTCGACAATGAACACCGGGGAGCTGTTTTTT. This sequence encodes CASSYSTMNTGELFF.

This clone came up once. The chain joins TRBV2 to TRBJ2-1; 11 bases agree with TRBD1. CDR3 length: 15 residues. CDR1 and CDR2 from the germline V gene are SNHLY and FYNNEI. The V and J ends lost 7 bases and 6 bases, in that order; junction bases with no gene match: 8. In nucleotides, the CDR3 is TGTGCCAGCAACCAGGACAGGGGGCGTCTCAATGAGCAGTTCTTC. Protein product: CASNQDRGRLNEQFF.

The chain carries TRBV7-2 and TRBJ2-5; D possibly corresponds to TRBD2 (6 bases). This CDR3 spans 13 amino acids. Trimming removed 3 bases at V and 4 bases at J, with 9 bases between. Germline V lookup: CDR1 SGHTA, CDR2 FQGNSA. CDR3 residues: CASSFSGSETQYF. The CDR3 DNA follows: TGTGCCAGCAGCTTCAGCGGGTCAGAGACCCAGTACTTC.

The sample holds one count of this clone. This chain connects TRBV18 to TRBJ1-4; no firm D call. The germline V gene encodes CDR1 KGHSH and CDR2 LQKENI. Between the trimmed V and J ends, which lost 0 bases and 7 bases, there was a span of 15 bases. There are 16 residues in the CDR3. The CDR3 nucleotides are TGTGCCAGCTCACCACCGTCTCTGATGGCGGGTGAAAAACTGTTTTTT. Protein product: CASSPPSLMAGEKLFF.

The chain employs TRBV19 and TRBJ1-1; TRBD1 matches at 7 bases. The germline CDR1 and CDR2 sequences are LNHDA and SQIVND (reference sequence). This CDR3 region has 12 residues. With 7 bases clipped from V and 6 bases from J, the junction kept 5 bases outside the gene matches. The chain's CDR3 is CASIRTGSEAFF. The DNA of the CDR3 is TGTGCCAGTATTAGGACAGGATCTGAAGCTTTCTTT.

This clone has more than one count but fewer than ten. The CDR3 nucleotides read TGTGCCAGCAGCCCTGGACAGGGGGCAAAAAACATTCAGTACTTC. Translation gives CASSPGQGAKNIQYF. The chain is built from TRBV7-6 and TRBJ2-4; 11 bases align to TRBD1. The CDR3 spans 15 residues. V trimming: 5 bases; J trimming: 4 bases; junction bases outside the gene matches: 4. Germline-derived CDR1 and CDR2 are SGHVS and FNYEAQ.

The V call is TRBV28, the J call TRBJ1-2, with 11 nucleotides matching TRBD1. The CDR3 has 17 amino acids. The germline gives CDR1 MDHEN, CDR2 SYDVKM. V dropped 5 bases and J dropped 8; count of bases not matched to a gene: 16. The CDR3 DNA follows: TGTGCCAGCAGTCCTACTCCGGAAGGGACAGGGGGACGCGGCTACACCTTC. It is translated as CASSPTPEGTGGRGYTF.

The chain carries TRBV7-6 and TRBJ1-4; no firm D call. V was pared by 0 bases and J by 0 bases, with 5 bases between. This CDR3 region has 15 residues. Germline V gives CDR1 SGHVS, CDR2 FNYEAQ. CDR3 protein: CASSLAVATNEKLFF. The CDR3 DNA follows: TGTGCCAGCAGCTTAGCCGTTGCAACTAATGAAAAACTGTTTTTT.

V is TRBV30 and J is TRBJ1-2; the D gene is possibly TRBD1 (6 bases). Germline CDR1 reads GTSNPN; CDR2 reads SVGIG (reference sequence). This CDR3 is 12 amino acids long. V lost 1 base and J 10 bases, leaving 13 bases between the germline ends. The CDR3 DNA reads TGTGCCTGGAGTGGTACAGGGTGGAACTACACCTTC. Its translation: CAWSGTGWNYTF.

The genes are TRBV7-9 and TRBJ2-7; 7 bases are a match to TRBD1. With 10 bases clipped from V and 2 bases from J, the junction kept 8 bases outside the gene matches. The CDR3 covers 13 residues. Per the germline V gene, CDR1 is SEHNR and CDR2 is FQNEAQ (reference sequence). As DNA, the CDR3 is TGTGCCACCGGGACAGACACTACCTACGAGCAGTACTTC. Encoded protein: CATGTDTTYEQYF. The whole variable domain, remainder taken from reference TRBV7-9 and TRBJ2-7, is DTGVSQNPRHKITKRGQNVTFRCDPISEHNRLYWYRQTLGQGPEFLTYFQNEAQLEKSRLLSDRFSAERPKGSFSTLEIQRTEQGDSAMYLCATGTDTTYEQYFGPGTRLTVT.

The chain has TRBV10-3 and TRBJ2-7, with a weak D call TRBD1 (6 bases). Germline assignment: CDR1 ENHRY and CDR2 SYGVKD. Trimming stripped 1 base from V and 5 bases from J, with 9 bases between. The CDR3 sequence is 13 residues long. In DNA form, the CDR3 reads TGTGCCATCAGTGAGTTACAGGGAAACGAGCAGTACTTC. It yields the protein CAISELQGNEQYF.

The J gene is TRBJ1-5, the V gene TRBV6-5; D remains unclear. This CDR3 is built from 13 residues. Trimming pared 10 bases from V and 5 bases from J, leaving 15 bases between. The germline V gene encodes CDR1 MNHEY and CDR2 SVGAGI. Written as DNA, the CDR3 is TGTGCCACCCGACAATGGTTAGATCAGCCCCAGCATTTT. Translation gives CATRQWLDQPQHF.

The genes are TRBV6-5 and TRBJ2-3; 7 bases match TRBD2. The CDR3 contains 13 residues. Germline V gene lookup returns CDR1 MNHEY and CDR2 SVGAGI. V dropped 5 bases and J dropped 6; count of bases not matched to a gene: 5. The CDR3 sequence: CASSLRAGDTQYF. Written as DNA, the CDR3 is TGTGCCAGCAGTCTCCGAGCGGGGGATACGCAGTATTTT.

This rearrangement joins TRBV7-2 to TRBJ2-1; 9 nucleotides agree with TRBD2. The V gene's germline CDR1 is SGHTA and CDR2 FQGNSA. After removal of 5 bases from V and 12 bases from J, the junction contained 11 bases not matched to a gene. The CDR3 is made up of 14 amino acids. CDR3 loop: CASSKGGQAGGQFF. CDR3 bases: TGTGCCAGCAGCAAAGGGGGACAAGCGGGAGGGCAGTTCTTC.

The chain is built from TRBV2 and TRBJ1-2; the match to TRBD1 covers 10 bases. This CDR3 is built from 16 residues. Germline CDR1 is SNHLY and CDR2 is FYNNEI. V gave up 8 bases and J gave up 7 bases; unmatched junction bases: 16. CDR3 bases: TGTGCCAGCCTGATTGACAGGGGGCAAGAGGGGAGTGGCTACACCTTC. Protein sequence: CASLIDRGQEGSGYTF.

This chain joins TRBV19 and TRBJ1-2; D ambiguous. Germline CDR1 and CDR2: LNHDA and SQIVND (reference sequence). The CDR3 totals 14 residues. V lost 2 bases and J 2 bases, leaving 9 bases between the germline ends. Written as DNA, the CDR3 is TGTGCCAGTAGTATAACTCCCAGGAACTATGGCTACACCTTC. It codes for CASSITPRNYGYTF.

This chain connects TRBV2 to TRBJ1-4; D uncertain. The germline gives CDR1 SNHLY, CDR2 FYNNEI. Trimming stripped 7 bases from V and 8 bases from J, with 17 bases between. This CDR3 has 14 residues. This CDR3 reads CASKVSGPSEKLFF. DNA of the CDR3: TGTGCCAGCAAAGTATCGGGTCCGTCGGAAAAACTGTTTTTT.

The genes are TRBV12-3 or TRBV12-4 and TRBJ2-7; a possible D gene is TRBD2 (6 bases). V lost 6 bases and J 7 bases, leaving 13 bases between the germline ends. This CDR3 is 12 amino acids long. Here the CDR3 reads CASSTARGEQYF. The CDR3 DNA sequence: TGTGCCAGCAGCACCGCCCGGGGGGAGCAGTACTTC.